A selection of T cell receptor beta chains follows, all from one sample in a study of cytomegalovirus exposure and HLA in healthy donors. The repertoire was sequenced with immunoSEQ multiplex PCR; TCRdb's copy has only in-frame clones and lacks some. The sample lists more than 85,000 clones, under 90% occurring once. Sample: PBMCs. The receptors shown here come from a woman aged 25-40 years in good health and CMV-seronegative. Each CDR3 is given with its conserved first and last residue. The D gene is left open where the match is weak. Size tells how often a clone was seen (once, few, many) or the class of an expanded clone, and some rows leave it out.

TRBJ2-5 TRBV29-1 TRBD2 . CSVGGETQYF TGCAGCGTGGGGGGGGAGACCCAGTACTTC
TRBJ2-7 TRBV9 TRBD2 . CASSVASGLAGSYEQYF TGTGCCAGCAGCGTAGCTTCGGGACTAGCGGGGAGCTACGAGCAGTACTTC
TRBJ1-3 TRBV9 . . CASSENIRDTIYF TGTGCCAGCAGCGAGAACATCCGGGACACCATATATTTT
TRBJ2-5 TRBV5-1 TRBD1 . CASSWGDRDQETQYF TGCGCCAGCAGCTGGGGGGACAGGGATCAAGAGACCCAGTACTTC
TRBJ1-1 TRBV10-3 TRBD1 . CAISGGQRDTEAFF TGTGCCATCAGTGGGGGACAGAGGGACACTGAAGCTTTCTTT
TRBJ2-7 TRBV27 . . CASSSLQIDEQYF TGTGCCAGCAGCTCCCTACAGATCGACGAGCAGTACTTC
TRBJ2-3 TRBV28 . . CASSGSTDTQYF TGTGCCAGCAGCGGTAGCACAGATACGCAGTATTTT
TRBJ1-2 TRBV6-1 . . CASSAGDPASPHTF TGTGCCAGCAGTGCGGGGGACCCAGCTTCCCCCCACACCTTC
TRBJ2-5 TRBV5-1 . . CASSLSYPKKETQYF TGCGCCAGCAGCTTGTCCTATCCGAAGAAAGAGACCCAGTACTTC
TRBJ1-5 TRBV7-2 TRBD1 few CASSWDRNQPQHF TGTGCCAGCAGCTGGGACAGGAATCAGCCCCAGCATTTT
TRBJ2-7 TRBV29-1 TRBD1 once CSVVRDSYEQYF TGCAGCGTTGTGAGGGACAGCTACGAGCAGTACTTC
TRBJ1-4 TRBV6-5 . . CASSRAGHTNEKLFF TGTGCCAGCAGTCGAGCGGGACACACTAATGAAAAACTGTTTTTT
TRBJ1-4 TRBV6-5 . few CATGRPEKLFF TGTGCCACCGGCAGGCCCGAAAAACTGTTTTTT
TRBJ1-1 TRBV7-9 TRBD1 . CASSLGTGVEAFF TGTGCCAGCAGCTTAGGGACAGGGGTTGAAGCTTTCTTT
TRBJ1-2 TRBV5-4 . . CASSLSGGYGYTF TGTGCCAGCAGCTTGTCGGGGGGCTATGGCTACACCTTC
TRBJ2-2 TRBV5-1 . . CASSLAANTGELFF TGCGCCAGCAGCTTGGCTGCGAACACCGGGGAGCTGTTTTTT
TRBJ1-4 TRBV2 TRBD1 . CATRQGGSNEKLFF TGTGCCACCCGACAGGGAGGCTCTAATGAAAAACTGTTTTTT
TRBJ2-7 TRBV11-2 TRBD1 . CASSLGTGGYYSYEQYF TGTGCCAGCAGCCTAGGGACAGGGGGCTACTACTCCTACGAGCAGTACTTC
TRBJ2-4 TRBV5-1 . . CASSLVLGDGGDIQYF TGCGCCAGCAGCTTGGTTTTGGGGGATGGAGGGGACATTCAGTACTTC
TRBJ2-3 TRBV6-5 . . CASSYSQGGDTQYF TGTGCCAGCAGTTACTCGCAGGGTGGAGATACGCAGTATTTT
TRBJ2-4 TRBV29-1 . . CSVHFAYAAKNIQYF TGCAGCGTCCACTTTGCGTATGCAGCCAAAAACATTCAGTACTTC
TRBJ2-7 TRBV27 . few CASSRVAATYEQYF TGTGCCAGCAGTCGGGTAGCGGCCACCTACGAGCAGTACTTC
TRBJ2-7 TRBV7-9 . . CASSLADKAYEQYF TGTGCCAGCAGCTTAGCGGACAAGGCCTACGAGCAGTACTTC
TRBJ2-6 TRBV18 . . CASSLLASSPGGANVLTF TGTGCCAGCTCACTACTAGCATCAAGTCCAGGGGGGGCCAACGTCCTGACTTTC
TRBJ1-2 TRBV5-4 . . CASSQEGRLNYGYTF TGTGCCAGCAGCCAGGAGGGACGGCTGAACTATGGCTACACCTTC
TRBJ2-7 TRBV2 . . CASSEEGGPTYEQYF TGTGCCAGCAGTGAGGAGGGCGGGCCTACCTACGAGCAGTACTTC